The rows below give T cell receptor beta chains drawn from one sample of a study of shared clonotypes between healthy human individuals. The table came from immunoSEQ multiplex PCR; TCRdb's copy has only in-frame clones and leaves some out. The table has under 200,000 clones, 85% to 95% seen once. The sample consisted of naive CD4+ T cells sorted from blood. Receptor source: a woman in her 30s in good health. CDR3s include the opening cysteine and the closing phenylalanine or tryptophan. D genes are given only for firm matches. Where a row states a size, it is once, few, many or the class of an expanded clone; other rows omit it.

D gene: NA
clone size: NA
V gene: TRBV28
J gene: TRBJ2-7
CDR3 DNA: TGTGCCAGTACTACAGGGACTCGGCGTGAGCAGTACTTC
CDR3 protein: CASTTGTRREQYF

D gene: NA
clone size: NA
V gene: TRBV28
J gene: TRBJ1-3
CDR3 DNA: TGTGCCAGCCAACCTTTGTGGGGGGTTGGGAACACCATATATTTT
CDR3 protein: CASQPLWGVGNTIYF

D gene: NA
clone size: NA
V gene: TRBV2
J gene: TRBJ2-7
CDR3 DNA: TGTGCCACCGTGGACGGAAGCTCCTACGAGCAGTACTTC
CDR3 protein: CATVDGSSYEQYF

D gene: NA
clone size: NA
V gene: TRBV6-5
J gene: TRBJ2-1
CDR3 DNA: TGTGCCAGCCGATACTTGGACTACAATGAGCAGTTCTTC
CDR3 protein: CASRYLDYNEQFF

D gene: TRBD1
clone size: NA
V gene: TRBV29-1
J gene: TRBJ1-1
CDR3 DNA: TGCAGCGTCACAGGGGACACCCGGAACACTGAAGCTTTCTTT
CDR3 protein: CSVTGDTRNTEAFF

D gene: TRBD2
clone size: NA
V gene: TRBV25-1
J gene: TRBJ2-5
CDR3 DNA: TGTGCCAGCAGTGAATTCCCTGAAGCGGGAATGGAAGAGACCCAGTACTTC
CDR3 protein: CASSEFPEAGMEETQYF

D gene: NA
clone size: NA
V gene: TRBV29-1
J gene: TRBJ2-1
CDR3 DNA: TGCAGCGTTGTGAGGGGATCGGCCGCCGAGCAGTTCTTC
CDR3 protein: CSVVRGSAAEQFF

D gene: TRBD2
clone size: NA
V gene: TRBV5-1
J gene: TRBJ2-3
CDR3 DNA: TGCGCCAGCAGCTTGCGGGGGACTAGCGGGTACTCTAGCACAGATACGCAGTATTTT
CDR3 protein: CASSLRGTSGYSSTDTQYF

D gene: TRBD1
clone size: few
V gene: TRBV19
J gene: TRBJ1-1
CDR3 DNA: TGTGCCAGTTTCGACAGGGCTGGGAACACTGAAGCTTTCTTT
CDR3 protein: CASFDRAGNTEAFF

D gene: NA
clone size: NA
V gene: TRBV27
J gene: TRBJ1-2
CDR3 DNA: TGTGCCAGCAGTTTAATGGGATGGGGCTCGGGCTACACCTTC
CDR3 protein: CASSLMGWGSGYTF

D gene: NA
clone size: NA
V gene: TRBV4-1
J gene: TRBJ1-1
CDR3 DNA: TGCGCCAGCAGCCAAATTGGGAGGACAGCTTACACTGAAGCTTTCTTT
CDR3 protein: CASSQIGRTAYTEAFF

D gene: NA
clone size: NA
V gene: TRBV18
J gene: TRBJ1-1
CDR3 DNA: TGTGCCAGCTCACCAGTGAAAGCCACTGAAGCTTTCTTT
CDR3 protein: CASSPVKATEAFF

D gene: NA
clone size: NA
V gene: TRBV29-1
J gene: TRBJ2-2
CDR3 DNA: TGCAGCGTACCTGCAGGGGGGTGGACCGGGGAGCTGTTTTTT
CDR3 protein: CSVPAGGWTGELFF

D gene: TRBD1
clone size: NA
V gene: TRBV28
J gene: TRBJ1-4
CDR3 DNA: TGTGCCAGCAGTTCGACAGGGGCCAGGAATGAAAAACTGTTTTTT
CDR3 protein: CASSSTGARNEKLFF

D gene: NA
clone size: NA
V gene: TRBV7-9
J gene: TRBJ2-7
CDR3 DNA: TGTGCCAGCAAACCCCGGGTCCTTACTGACTGGGGCGAGCAGTACTTC
CDR3 protein: CASKPRVLTDWGEQYF

D gene: NA
clone size: once
V gene: TRBV18
J gene: TRBJ2-5
CDR3 DNA: TGTGCCAGCTCACCTTGGCAGGGGGGAGAGACCCAGTACTTC
CDR3 protein: CASSPWQGGETQYF

D gene: TRBD1
clone size: NA
V gene: TRBV5-1
J gene: TRBJ2-7
CDR3 DNA: TGCGCCAGCAGCTCGGGACAACGGGACAGAGAATCCTACGAGCAGTACTTC
CDR3 protein: CASSSGQRDRESYEQYF

D gene: TRBD1
clone size: NA
V gene: TRBV11-2
J gene: TRBJ1-6
CDR3 DNA: TGTGCCAGCAGCTTAGAGGGGACAGGGCGGTATTCACCCCTCCACTTT
CDR3 protein: CASSLEGTGRYSPLHF

D gene: NA
clone size: few
V gene: TRBV4-1
J gene: TRBJ1-1
CDR3 DNA: TGCGCCAGCAGCCAGGCCCGGACCACTGAAGCTTTCTTT
CDR3 protein: CASSQARTTEAFF

D gene: NA
clone size: NA
V gene: TRBV2
J gene: TRBJ1-5
CDR3 DNA: TGTGCCAGCAGGGCCCGAGGACCTTATAGCAATCAGCCCCAGCATTTT
CDR3 protein: CASRARGPYSNQPQHF